This entry lists 19 T cell receptor beta chains sequenced from one sample in a study of T cell responses to AZD1222 COVID-19 vaccine. Sequencing was performed with immunoSEQ multiplex PCR; in TCRdb, only in-frame clones are kept and a portion is missing. This sample has 110,000 to 150,000 clones; roughly 90% occur once, and the top ten carry around 1.8%. The source material was peripheral blood, sampled on day 0 of AZD1222 vaccination. These receptors were taken from an adult in good health.

The chain carries TRBV19 and TRBJ1-1; tentative D call: TRBD1 (5 bases). The CDR3 has 15 residues. Trimming pared 2 bases from V and 0 bases from J, leaving 10 bases between. Germline V gene lookup returns CDR1 LNHDA and CDR2 SQIVND (reference sequence). CDR3 sequence: CASSIRSRVNTEAFF. The CDR3, as DNA: TGTGCCAGTAGTATAAGGAGCAGGGTGAACACTGAAGCTTTCTTT.

On this clone: A read error may produce the germline difference seen at one junction end. V usage is TRBV7-7 and J usage is TRBJ2-5, with 9 bases lining up with TRBD1. Germline lookup yields CDR1 SSHAT and CDR2 FNYEAQ (reference sequence). This CDR3 comprises 14 residues. In nucleotides, the CDR3 is TGTGCTAGCAGCTTAGGGACAGGGTTAGAGACCCAGTACTTC. As protein: CASSLGTGLETQYF.

The V gene is TRBV9, the J gene TRBJ2-3; D unclear. This CDR3 has 15 amino acids. CDR1 is SGDLS, CDR2 YYNGEE, per germline. The V end was cut by 0 bases, the J end by 4 bases, with 12 bases between. For the CDR3, the DNA is TGTGCCAGCAGCGTAGACGACCTCCCCCCAGATACGCAGTATTTT. It is translated as CASSVDDLPPDTQYF.

This chain connects TRBV20-1 to TRBJ2-7, with D unclear. CDR1 and CDR2 (germline): DFQATT, SNEGSKA (reference sequence). V shed 6 bases and J shed 3 bases, with 9 bases lying between them. CDR3 length equals 11 residues. CDR3: CSAPKGYEQYF. Written as DNA, the CDR3 is TGCAGTGCGCCCAAGGGCTACGAGCAGTACTTC.

The V gene is TRBV6-5, the J gene TRBJ2-5; D call uncertain. Germline CDR1 and CDR2: MNHEY and SVGAGI. The CDR3 spans 13 residues. Trimming cost V 9 bases and J 0 bases, with 11 bases left between them. The DNA of the CDR3 is TGTGCCAGTAGCCGCTATTACCAAGAGACCCAGTACTTC. It codes for CASSRYYQETQYF.

The V and J genes are TRBV6-5 and TRBJ2-7; D unresolved. This CDR3 has 15 residues. Trimming removed 0 bases at V and 0 bases at J, with 9 bases between. Looked up from germline, CDR1 is MNHEY and CDR2 is SVGAGI. The CDR3 coding sequence is TGTGCCAGCAGTTACTCGATTTTGGGCTCCTACGAGCAGTACTTC. Its protein is CASSYSILGSYEQYF.

The V gene is TRBV3-1 (or the pseudogene TRBV3-2), the J gene TRBJ1-2, with D unclear. CDR3 length: 14 residues. V lost 4 bases and J lost 7, with 16 bases in between. From germline, CDR1 is LGHDT and CDR2 YNNKEL (reference sequence). Here the CDR3 DNA reads TGTGCCAGCAGCCCGGAGGCGGGTAGTCGTGGCTACACCTTC. Amino acids: CASSPEAGSRGYTF.

The chain carries TRBV6-2 or TRBV6-3 and TRBJ1-6, with 8 bases fitting TRBD1. J gave up 9 bases and V 0 bases, and 4 bases lay outside the gene matches. The CDR3 is 15 amino acids. The germline V gene encodes CDR1 MNHEY and CDR2 SVGEGT. CDR3 coding DNA: TGTGCCAGCAGTTACTCGGGACAGGCCGGTTCACCCCTCCACTTT. Protein product: CASSYSGQAGSPLHF.

The rearrangement joins TRBV5-1 to TRBJ1-3; 7 positions match TRBD1. The V gene end was trimmed by 1 base and the J gene end by 4 bases; junction bases not matched to a gene: 5. Germline-derived CDR1 and CDR2 are SGHRS and YFSETQ. The CDR3 length is 15 residues. In DNA form, the CDR3 reads TGCGCCAGCAGCTTGAAGGGGGCTTTCGGAAACACCATATATTTT. Translating gives CASSLKGAFGNTIYF.

J is TRBJ1-6 and V is TRBV5-4; a possible D gene is TRBD1 (6 bases). V was clipped by 1 base and J by 10 bases, with 21 bases between them. This CDR3 spans 17 amino acids. Germline-derived CDR1 and CDR2 are SGHNT and YYREEE (reference sequence). CDR3 sequence reads: CASSLLIRGPLRSPLHF. The CDR3 DNA follows: TGTGCCAGCAGCTTGCTTATCAGGGGACCCTTACGGTCACCCCTCCACTTT.

The chain employs TRBV11-2 and TRBJ1-2; TRBD1 aligns across 7 bases. The CDR3 consists of 14 residues. The germline V gene encodes CDR1 SGHAT and CDR2 FQNNGV. J gave up 6 bases and V 5 bases, and 9 bases lay outside the gene matches. CDR3 amino acids: CASSKTQGLHGYTF. The DNA of the CDR3 is TGTGCCAGCAGCAAGACACAGGGGCTGCATGGCTACACCTTC.

CDR3 protein: CASRRLAGDEQYF. The DNA for the CDR3 is TGTGCCAGCAGAAGACTAGCGGGAGATGAGCAGTACTTC. This chain joins TRBV25-1 and TRBJ2-7; 12 positions agree with TRBD2. The CDR3 sequence is 13 residues long. CDR1 is MGHDK and CDR2 is SYGVNS in the germline V gene. V trimming: 6 bases; J trimming: 7 bases; junction bases outside the gene matches: 4.

The rearrangement uses TRBV24-1 and TRBJ2-7, with 7 bases aligning to TRBD1. V gave up 2 bases and J gave up 2 bases; unmatched junction bases: 5. The CDR3 is made up of 15 amino acids. Germline V gene lookup returns CDR1 KGHDR and CDR2 SFDVKD. The CDR3 DNA reads TGTGCCACCAGTGATTCCGGGACAGAAACCTACGAGCAGTACTTC. This codes for CATSDSGTETYEQYF.

The J gene is TRBJ2-3, the V gene TRBV6-5; tentatively, D is TRBD1 (7 bases). The CDR3 sequence is 14 residues long. The V gene's germline CDR1 is MNHEY and CDR2 SVGAGI. V shed 8 bases and J shed 4 bases, with 16 bases lying between them. The CDR3: CASHGQGGADTQYF. DNA for the CDR3: TGTGCCAGCCATGGCCAGGGGGGAGCAGATACGCAGTATTTT.

The chain employs TRBV24-1 and TRBJ2-1; D ambiguous. With 4 bases removed from V and 8 bases from J, the gap between germline ends came to 11 bases. CDR1 is KGHDR, CDR2 SFDVKD, per germline. The CDR3 sequence is 13 residues long. The DNA for the CDR3 is TGTGCCACCAGTGAAACGATAGGCTATGAGCAGTTCTTC. Translated, it gives CATSETIGYEQFF.

This clone has just one count. The V gene is TRBV6-5, the J gene TRBJ1-2; D is unresolved. The germline CDR1 and CDR2 sequences are MNHEY and SVGAGI. Trimming shortened V by 7 bases and J by 9 bases, and 18 bases separated the two germline ends. The CDR3 is 13 residues long. CDR3 DNA sequence: TGTGCCAGCATTTCTCCCCATAGCACGAGCTACACCTTC. It encodes CASISPHSTSYTF.

This clone appeared a single time. This chain joins TRBV9 and TRBJ2-3, with D perhaps matching TRBD1 (6 bases). The CDR3 covers 13 residues. Between the trimmed V and J ends, which lost 3 bases and 3 bases, there was a span of 8 bases. The germline V gene has CDR1 SGDLS and CDR2 YYNGEE. CDR3 sequence: CASSATGTDTQYF. CDR3 coding DNA: TGTGCCAGCAGCGCCACAGGGACAGATACGCAGTATTTT.

This clone was counted once. The chain combines TRBV5-1 with TRBJ1-1; 7 nucleotides match TRBD1. J gave up 1 base and V 3 bases, and 6 bases lay outside the gene matches. Germline V CDR1 and CDR2: SGHRS, YFSETQ. The CDR3 runs 15 residues. CDR3 in DNA: TGCGCCAGCAGCTGGGACAGCCCTTCGAACACTGAAGCTTTCTTT. This codes for CASSWDSPSNTEAFF.

In the case of this clone: The junction and the germline gene differ at one end; a read error may be behind it. The chain has TRBV6-5 and TRBJ2-7; a possible D gene is TRBD2 (6 bases). CDR3 length equals 16 residues. CDR1 is MNHEY and CDR2 is SVGAGI in the germline V gene. CDR3 in DNA: TGTGCCAGCAGTTATGGAGGGGCCCTAATCTCCAACGAGCAGTACTTC. It encodes CASSYGGALISNEQYF.